Listed below are T cell receptor beta chains from one sample, sequenced in a study of OX40 agonist ivuxolimab in advanced cancers. Clones were read by immunoSEQ multiplex PCR, and TCRdb kept only the in-frame ones, dropping some. This sample carries over 55,000 clones, roughly 94% of them seen once, and the ten largest clones take less than 20%. This sample comprised CD4+ or CD8+ T cells sorted from blood, obtained in a trial of the OX40 agonist ivuxolimab. The receptor set was obtained from an adult with an advanced solid tumor such as melanoma, head and neck, liver or kidney cancer. Each CDR3 is given with its conserved first and last residue. D genes are given only for firm matches. Only some rows state a clone size, as once, few, many or a class for expanded clones.

TRBD1	NA	TRBV7-2	TRBJ1-1	CASSRTQGALAFF	TGTGCCAGCAGCCGAACACAGGGGGCGTTGGCTTTCTTT
NA	NA	TRBV4-1	TRBJ2-2	CASSHLRVGAEEAGELFF	TGCGCCAGCAGCCACCTAAGGGTGGGCGCGGAAGAAGCCGGGGAGCTGTTTTTT
NA	NA	TRBV9	TRBJ1-2	CASSGSLDRLF	TGTGCCAGCAGCGGATCCCTCGACAGGCTCTTC
NA	NA	TRBV7-9	TRBJ2-1	CASSLVYNEQFF	TGTGCCAGCAGCTTAGTGTACAATGAGCAGTTCTTC
NA	NA	TRBV5-6	TRBJ1-1	CASSIGTEAFF	TGTGCCAGCAGCATAGGCACTGAAGCTTTCTTT
TRBD2	NA	TRBV28	TRBJ2-3	CASSLSRLAVSTDTQYF	TGTGCCAGCAGTTTATCCCGACTAGCGGTTAGCACAGATACGCAGTATTTT
NA	NA	TRBV9	TRBJ2-2	CASSVGRRVAGELFF	TGTGCCAGCAGCGTTGGGCGCAGGGTGGCCGGGGAGCTGTTTTTT
NA	NA	TRBV28	TRBJ1-4	CASSLAPSDTGLFF	TGTGCCAGCAGTTTGGCCCCCTCGGACACTGGACTGTTTTTT
TRBD1	NA	TRBV27	TRBJ2-2	CASRGQGATGELFF	TGTGCCAGCAGGGGACAGGGGGCCACCGGGGAGCTGTTTTTT
NA	NA	TRBV6-5	TRBJ1-2	CASSANRRRLYGYTF	TGTGCCAGCAGCGCCAATCGACGGAGACTGTATGGCTACACCTTC
NA	few	TRBV30	TRBJ1-5	CAWSLWDGSNQPQHF	TGTGCCTGGAGTCTCTGGGACGGTAGCAATCAGCCCCAGCATTTT
TRBD1	NA	TRBV27	TRBJ1-2	CASSLGGTVGYGYTF	TGTGCCAGCAGTTTAGGGGGGACAGTTGGCTATGGCTACACCTTC
NA	NA	TRBV6-6	TRBJ1-1	CASSYNGFPNAEAFF	TGTGCCAGCAGTTACAACGGGTTTCCGAACGCTGAAGCTTTCTTT
NA	few	TRBV21-1	TRBJ1-4	CASSAMGTGFKEEYSLNEKLFF	TGTGCCAGCAGCGCAATGGGGACAGGGTTTAAAGAGGAATATTCCCTTAATGAAAAACTGTTTTTT
TRBD1	NA	TRBV5-4	TRBJ2-7	CASSPGPGTGGNEQYF	TGTGCCAGCAGCCCTGGTCCCGGGACAGGGGGTAACGAGCAGTACTTC
NA	NA	TRBV5-1	TRBJ2-7	CASSLGAGVLAYEQYF	TGCGCCAGCAGCTTAGGCGCTGGGGTTCTAGCCTACGAGCAGTACTTC
TRBD2	NA	TRBV6-5	TRBJ2-1	CASSYSWTSNNEQFF	TGTGCCAGCAGTTACTCCTGGACTAGCAACAATGAGCAGTTCTTC
TRBD2	NA	TRBV7-6	TRBJ2-7	CASSLAVAGSSYEQYF	TGTGCCAGCAGCTTAGCGGTAGCGGGGAGCTCCTACGAGCAGTACTTC
NA	NA	TRBV7-9	TRBJ2-7	CASSSEIYEQYF	TGTGCCAGCAGCTCGGAGATATACGAGCAGTACTTC
NA	NA	TRBV6-6	TRBJ2-7	CASSYEEGLYEQYF	TGTGCCAGCAGTTACGAGGAGGGATTGTACGAGCAGTACTTC
TRBD1	NA	TRBV4-3	TRBJ2-7	CASSQEVPQVGQGAAYEQYF	TGCGCCAGCAGCCAGGAAGTCCCCCAGGTTGGTCAGGGGGCCGCCTACGAGCAGTACTTC
NA	NA	TRBV6-1	TRBJ1-5	CASSVRAQPQHF	TGTGCCAGCAGTGTCAGGGCTCAGCCCCAGCATTTT
NA	NA	TRBV19	TRBJ2-7	CASSFRGTYEQYF	TGTGCCAGTAGTTTTAGGGGAACCTACGAGCAGTACTTC
NA	NA	TRBV29-1	TRBJ2-7	CSVSVGEQYF	TGCAGCGTTTCCGTGGGCGAGCAGTACTTC
NA	once	TRBV4-3	TRBJ2-7	CASSQESRYEQYF	TGCGCCAGCAGCCAAGAGTCCCGCTACGAGCAGTACTTC
NA	NA	TRBV5-1	TRBJ2-7	CASSLDLSDPTYEQYF	TGCGCCAGCAGCCTCGACCTTAGCGACCCCACCTACGAGCAGTACTTC
NA	NA	TRBV28	TRBJ2-5	CASSRPFSGETQYF	TGTGCCAGCAGTCGTCCGTTTTCAGGGGAGACCCAGTACTTC
NA	NA	TRBV30	TRBJ2-1	CAWSVGLWGEQFF	TGTGCCTGGAGTGTAGGGCTTTGGGGAGAGCAGTTCTTC
TRBD1	NA	TRBV6-1	TRBJ2-2	CASSDLGQDLGGELFF	TGTGCCAGCAGTGACCTGGGACAGGACCTGGGTGGGGAGCTGTTTTTT
TRBD2	NA	TRBV18	TRBJ2-3	CASSPRTSGPSGSTDTQYF	TGTGCCAGCTCGCCGAGGACTAGCGGACCTTCGGGGAGCACAGATACGCAGTATTTT
TRBD1	NA	TRBV6-5	TRBJ1-2	CASSNNPGQGYGYTF	TGTGCCAGCAGTAACAACCCGGGACAGGGATATGGCTACACCTTC
NA	NA	TRBV6-5	TRBJ1-3	CASSYSSGNTIYF	TGTGCCAGCAGTTATAGCTCTGGAAACACCATATATTTT
NA	NA	TRBV4-3	TRBJ1-3	CASSQDSTGWGNTIYF	TGCGCCAGCAGCCAAGACTCGACAGGTTGGGGAAACACCATATATTTT
NA	NA	TRBV27	TRBJ2-1	CATYRLGRADEQFF	TGTGCCACCTACCGGCTCGGACGAGCCGATGAGCAGTTCTTC
NA	NA	TRBV4-1	TRBJ1-1	CASSQDWGQGAFF	TGCGCCAGCAGCCAAGATTGGGGGCAGGGTGCTTTCTTT
NA	NA	TRBV28	TRBJ1-1	CASSLDGRNTEAFF	TGTGCCAGCAGTTTAGACGGAAGGAACACTGAAGCTTTCTTT
NA	NA	TRBV5-6	TRBJ1-2	CASSLITAPNYGYTF	TGTGCCAGCAGCTTGATAACAGCGCCTAACTATGGCTACACCTTC
TRBD1	NA	TRBV29-1	TRBJ2-4	CSARVLRGQGVGNIQYF	TGCAGCGCCCGGGTATTAAGGGGACAGGGGGTCGGCAACATTCAGTACTTC
NA	NA	TRBV7-9	TRBJ2-5	CASSLEVGAGQYF	TGTGCCAGCAGCTTAGAGGTGGGGGCGGGCCAGTACTTC
NA	NA	TRBV4-1	TRBJ2-1	CASSLSGLSYNEQFF	TGCGCCAGCAGCCTCAGCGGATTGTCCTACAATGAGCAGTTCTTC